These T cell receptor beta chains were read from a single sample in a study of shared clonotypes between healthy human individuals. TCRdb's copy holds only in-frame clones and misses some; the assay was immunoSEQ multiplex PCR. Here the sample spans a few million clones, 90% to 95% being singletons. The sequenced sample was naive CD4+ T cells sorted from blood. The receptors were sampled from a man aged 18 to 35 in good health. CDR3s include the opening cysteine and the closing phenylalanine or tryptophan. D genes are given only for firm matches.

cdr3_length	v_call	d_call	j_call	cdr3_aa
15	TRBV6-5	NA	TRBJ2-3	CASRSLGEGTDTQYF
13	TRBV4-2	NA	TRBJ2-5	CASSQDRTETQYF
15	TRBV5-1	NA	TRBJ2-5	CASSLGVYLKETQYF
13	TRBV14	NA	TRBJ2-2	CASSRQNTGELFF
15	TRBV5-4	TRBD2	TRBJ2-2	CASSLVRGGTGELFF
12	TRBV29-1	NA	TRBJ2-7	CSIRGISYEQYF
15	TRBV5-1	TRBD2	TRBJ2-5	CASSFSGGLQETQYF
14	TRBV2	NA	TRBJ1-1	CATLRDGPNTEAFF
14	TRBV11-2	NA	TRBJ1-4	CASSPRSTNEKLFF
16	TRBV14	NA	TRBJ2-3	CASSQEISVARHTQYF
15	TRBV7-9	NA	TRBJ2-1	CASSLESLSYNEQFF
13	TRBV19	NA	TRBJ2-5	CASRTGVSETQYF
15	TRBV7-9	NA	TRBJ1-4	CASSLAPLADEKLFF
15	TRBV7-9	TRBD1	TRBJ2-2	CASSLRQGDTGELFF
15	TRBV7-2	TRBD2	TRBJ2-1	CASSFYGGGYNEQFF